These 20 T cell receptor beta chains share one sample of origin, sequenced in a study of lymphopenia after photon versus proton radiotherapy (dated by TCRdb to between 2017 and 2020). Libraries came from the immunoSEQ multiplex PCR assay. TCRdb holds this immuneACCESS table with in-frame rearrangements only. Some clones are missing; in checked studies, unresolved V genes explain under half, and the rest has no known cause. The sample table shows around 15,000 clones, and 80% to 90% are seen once. The ten largest make up about 50% of the sample. The sample here was peripheral blood, taken from a patient treated with proton-based radiotherapy. The source of these receptors is a woman between 55 and 75 years old with cholangiocarcinoma. Some clones in this sample may be carry-over from other donors' samples.

The chain employs TRBV19 and TRBJ1-2; TRBD1 might be the D (6 bases). Germline V lookup: CDR1 LNHDA, CDR2 SQIVND (reference sequence). The germline V and J ends were trimmed by 1 base and 5 bases, with 20 bases remaining between them. The CDR3 consists of 17 residues. CDR3: CASSIGRSEGGRYGYTF. The CDR3, as DNA: TGTGCCAGTAGTATAGGACGTTCGGAGGGGGGACGGTATGGCTACACCTTC.

V is TRBV7-8 and J is TRBJ2-3; D is ambiguous. The CDR3 is made up of 12 amino acids. CDR1 and CDR2 (germline): SGHVS, FQNEAQ. V lost 5 bases and J lost 4, with 7 bases in between. The CDR3 sequence: CASSLYSDTQYF. CDR3 nucleotide sequence: TGTGCCAGCAGCCTCTATTCAGATACGCAGTATTTT.

The J gene is TRBJ2-2, the V gene TRBV11-2; no firm D call. The CDR3 runs 14 residues. Germline assignment: CDR1 SGHAT and CDR2 FQNNGV. Trimming pared 1 base from V and 2 bases from J, leaving 5 bases between. CDR3 amino acids: CASSLVRNTGELFF. CDR3 nucleotide sequence: TGTGCCAGCAGCTTAGTCCGAAACACCGGGGAGCTGTTTTTT.

This chain connects TRBV27 to TRBJ1-4; D may be TRBD1 (5 bases). Germline CDR1 MNHEY, CDR2 SMNVEV (reference sequence). This CDR3 is built from 16 residues. V lost 2 bases and J lost 5, with 15 bases in between. The CDR3 DNA follows: TGTGCCAGCAGTTTAAGGGGCCAAGGACCGAATGAAAAACTGTTTTTT. The encoded protein is CASSLRGQGPNEKLFF.

This clone was observed once. The gene calls are TRBV12-5 and TRBJ1-5; the D is unclear. The V and J ends lost 0 bases and 0 bases respectively, with 3 bases between them. Germline CDR1 reads LGHNT; CDR2 reads FRNRAP. There are 14 residues in the CDR3. CDR3 coding DNA: TGTGCTAGTGGTTTGGTAGGTAGCAATCAGCCCCAGCATTTT. Protein: CASGLVGSNQPQHF.

CDR3 protein: CASSLGGVDEQFF. CDR3 DNA: TGTGCCAGCAGCTTAGGAGGGGTCGATGAGCAGTTCTTC. The V call is TRBV7-7, the J call TRBJ2-1; possibly TRBD1 or TRBD2 for D (5 bases each). The CDR3 consists of 13 residues. The germline V gene has CDR1 SSHAT and CDR2 FNYEAQ (reference sequence). V dropped 1 base and J dropped 8 bases, with 9 bases sitting between them.

The CDR3 region is CASSLALVGTDTQYF. CDR3 in DNA: TGCGCCAGCAGCTTGGCACTAGTTGGCACAGATACGCAGTATTTT. The chain is built from TRBV5-1 and TRBJ2-3, with a tentative D call TRBD2 (5 bases). This CDR3 region has 15 residues. The V gene lost 0 bases and the J gene lost 1 base, with 9 bases spanning the gap. Germline CDR1 and CDR2: SGHRS and YFSETQ.

The V and J genes are TRBV19 and TRBJ2-7; D perhaps matches TRBD2 (6 bases). CDR1 LNHDA and CDR2 SQIVND come from the germline V gene (reference sequence). The V gene lost 7 bases and the J gene lost 7 bases, with 17 bases spanning the gap. The CDR3 runs to 13 residues. CDR3 coding DNA: TGTGCCAGTACGTTGGAGGGTTATGGGGAGCAGTACTTC. Encoded protein: CASTLEGYGEQYF.

The V and J genes are TRBV2 and TRBJ2-3; D is perhaps TRBD1 (6 bases). The CDR3 runs to 15 residues. The germline V gene has CDR1 SNHLY and CDR2 FYNNEI. Trimming cost V 6 bases and J 0 bases, with 13 bases left between them. The CDR3 nucleotides are TGTGCCAGCAGCACGGACAGAGCTAGCACAGATACGCAGTATTTT. It codes for CASSTDRASTDTQYF.

J is TRBJ2-1 and V is TRBV11-2, with TRBD2 matching 8 bases. Germline V CDR1 and CDR2: SGHAT, FQNNGV. The V gene end was trimmed by 0 bases and the J gene end by 3 bases; junction bases not matched to a gene: 13. CDR3 length: 19 amino acids. The CDR3 DNA reads as TGTGCCAGCAGCTTAGATGGCCGAAAGATCAGCGGGGGCTACAATGAGCAGTTCTTC. Amino acid sequence: CASSLDGRKISGGYNEQFF.

This chain uses TRBV10-3 with TRBJ1-1; D is unclear. V was shortened by 6 bases and J by 0 bases, with 5 bases between the two germline ends. The CDR3 has 12 amino acids. In germline, CDR1 is ENHRY, CDR2 SYGVKD. This CDR3 is CAIRSMNTEAFF. The CDR3 DNA follows: TGTGCCATCAGGTCCATGAACACTGAAGCTTTCTTT.

The chain couples TRBV4-3 to TRBJ2-5; 7 bases line up with TRBD2. J lost 5 bases, V lost 2 bases, and 2 bases had no gene match. The CDR3 length is 13 residues. Germline V gives CDR1 LGHNA, CDR2 YSLEER. This chain's CDR3 is CASSQQGGETQYF. In nucleotides, the CDR3 is TGCGCCAGCAGCCAACAGGGAGGGGAGACCCAGTACTTC.

CDR3 coding DNA: TGTGCCAGCAGCTACCATAGAGAGACAGAAGCCTACTATGGCTACACCTTC. Its translation: CASSYHRETEAYYGYTF. This rearrangement joins TRBV7-9 to TRBJ1-2, with D perhaps TRBD1 (5 bases). CDR1 and CDR2 from the germline V gene are SEHNR and FQNEAQ (reference sequence). The ends were cut back, 4 bases at V and 3 bases at J, with 21 bases in the middle. This CDR3 has 17 residues. Full variable domain (remainder filled in from reference TRBV7-9 and TRBJ1-2): DTGVSQNPRHKITKRGQNVTFRCDPISEHNRLYWYRQTLGQGPEFLTYFQNEAQLEKSRLLSDRFSAERPKGSFSTLEIQRTEQGDSAMYLCASSYHRETEAYYGYTFGSGTRLTVV.

The table lists this clone with a count of one. The V and J genes are TRBV7-2 and TRBJ1-5; no clear D. V was pared by 1 base and J by 6 bases, with 7 bases between. The CDR3 extends over 13 amino acids. CDR1 is SGHTA, CDR2 FQGNSA, per germline. The CDR3 sequence: CASSLEGGQPQHF. CDR3 nucleotides: TGTGCCAGCAGCTTAGAAGGTGGTCAGCCCCAGCATTTT.

The CDR3 coding sequence is TGTGCCAGCAGCTTAGTTTCGTCAGATACGCAGTATTTT. Translated, it gives CASSLVSSDTQYF. The chain employs TRBV13 and TRBJ2-3; no clear D gene. Germline CDR1 PRHDT, CDR2 FYEKMQ (reference sequence). V lost 1 base to trimming and J lost 4 bases, with 6 bases between them. The CDR3 runs to 13 residues.

The V and J genes are TRBV13 and TRBJ2-7; D gene uncertain. Germline V lookup: CDR1 PRHDT, CDR2 FYEKMQ (reference sequence). The V gene lost 6 bases and the J gene lost 0 bases, with 15 bases spanning the gap. The CDR3 consists of 15 residues. CDR3 sequence reads: CASRIKGDRSYEQYF. The CDR3 bases are TGTGCCAGCAGAATAAAAGGAGACCGCTCCTACGAGCAGTACTTC.

The chain recombines TRBV5-1 with TRBJ1-1, with 7 positions matching TRBD1. Germline V lookup: CDR1 SGHRS, CDR2 YFSETQ. This CDR3 is built from 15 residues. Trimming took 0 bases from V and 6 from J; bases not matched to a gene: 8. This CDR3 reads CASSLVDREGAEAFF. CDR3 DNA: TGCGCCAGCAGCTTGGTTGACAGGGAAGGCGCTGAAGCTTTCTTT. Supplemented by reference TRBV5-1 and TRBJ1-1, the full variable domain reads KAGVTQTPRYLIKTRGQQVTLSCSPISGHRSVSWYQQTPGQGLQFLFEYFSETQRNKGNFPGRFSGRQFSNSRSEMNVSTLELGDSALYLCASSLVDREGAEAFFGQGTRLTVV.

The rearrangement links TRBV19 to TRBJ2-5; TRBD1 matches at 7 bases. This CDR3 has 15 amino acids. Losses at the gene ends were 5 bases for V and 5 bases for J; bases not matched to a gene: 11. Per germline, CDR1 LNHDA and CDR2 SQIVND (reference sequence). CDR3 in amino acids: CASSASSGGSETQYF. The CDR3 DNA reads TGTGCCAGTAGTGCCTCCTCAGGGGGATCTGAGACCCAGTACTTC.

This clone was observed a few times. At one of its ends the junction is not consistent with the germline gene, which may arise from a read error. The chain employs TRBV28 and TRBJ1-3; no firm D call. The CDR3 contains 17 residues. Germline values: CDR1 MDHEN, CDR2 SYDVKM. The CDR3 region is CASSPGTSLSSGTTIYF. The CDR3 nucleotides are TGTGCCAGCAGTCCCGGAACCAGCCTCTCCTCTGGAACCACCATATATTTT. The whole variable domain, filled in from reference TRBV28 and TRBJ1-3, reads DVKVTQSSRYLVKRTGEKVFLECVQDMDHENMFWYRQDPGLGLRLIYFSYDVKMKEKGDIPEGYSVSREKKERFSLILESASTNQTSMYLCASSPGTSLSSGTTIYFGEGSWLTVV.

The V call is TRBV7-2, the J call TRBJ2-1, with D maybe TRBD1 (5 bases). The ends were cut back, 5 bases at V and 7 bases at J, with 18 bases in the middle. The CDR3 loop spans 15 amino acids. CDR1 and CDR2 (germline): SGHTA, FQGNSA. CDR3 bases: TGTGCCAGCAGCCCGAGGCCGCAGGGTAGGAATGAGCAGTTCTTC. Its translation is CASSPRPQGRNEQFF.